These 4 T cell receptor beta chains came from one sample sequenced in a study of blood T cell repertoires in COVID-19. The data were produced by immunoSEQ multiplex PCR, yet TCRdb's version contains in-frame clones alone and is incomplete. The sample includes fewer than 650,000 clones, 70% to 90% of them seen just once. Sequenced sample: peripheral blood. These receptors originate from a woman aged 50 to 60 with COVID-19, enrolled during active disease.

This CDR3 is CASSVVPGNEQYF. The CDR3 DNA follows: TGTGCCAGCAGCGTAGTCCCCGGGAACGAGCAGTACTTC. V is TRBV9 and J is TRBJ2-7, with D possibly matching TRBD2 (5 bases). This CDR3 spans 13 amino acids. Per the germline V gene, CDR1 is SGDLS and CDR2 is YYNGEE. V lost 0 bases to trimming and J lost 5 bases, with 9 bases between them.

This sequence joins TRBV6-5 and TRBJ2-5; 9 bases match TRBD1. Germline V CDR1 and CDR2: MNHEY, SVGAGI. V trimming: 6 bases; J trimming: 5 bases; junction bases outside the gene matches: 7. The CDR3 length is 14 residues. DNA for the CDR3: TGTGCCAGCAGGGCCGGGACAGGGAAGGAGACCCAGTACTTC. Protein sequence: CASRAGTGKETQYF.

This clone was found once. The CDR3 DNA sequence: TGTGCCAGCAGTGAATGGAGGGGCGGTAGGACTGAAGCTTTCTTT. Translating it yields CASSEWRGGRTEAFF. The V call is TRBV2, the J call TRBJ1-1, with D perhaps TRBD1 (5 bases). Trimming left V 2 bases short and J 5 bases short, with 15 bases between. This CDR3 comprises 15 residues. Germline-derived CDR1 and CDR2 are SNHLY and FYNNEI. The full variable domain, rest sourced from reference TRBV2 and TRBJ1-1, is EPEVTQTPSHQVTQMGQEVILRCVPISNHLYFYWYRQILGQKVEFLVSFYNNEISEKSEIFDDQFSVERPDGSNFTLKIRSTKLEDSAMYFCASSEWRGGRTEAFFGQGTRLTVV.

This chain joins TRBV9 and TRBJ2-1; TRBD2 matches 7 bases. The CDR3 length is 14 residues. CDR1 is SGDLS, CDR2 YYNGEE, per germline. Losses at the gene ends were 3 bases for V and 6 bases for J; bases not matched to a gene: 6. CDR3 residues: CASSGDWGGNEQFF. The CDR3 nucleotides are TGTGCCAGCAGCGGCGATTGGGGGGGCAATGAGCAGTTCTTC.